These 24 T cell receptor beta chains were all obtained from the same sample, sequenced in a study of tumor-infiltrating lymphocytes in primary liver carcinoma. Unsorted whole blood supplied the RNA, and germline DNA was extracted too. Researchers generated TCR beta cDNA from roughly 510 ng of total RNA, relying on a constant-region primer. Three nested multiplex PCR rounds, a slightly modified ARM-PCR method, built the TCR beta libraries. With TRBV1-TRBV30 forward primers and a C-beta reverse primer, the first two PCR rounds were run for about 10 cycles each. Using its own MiXCR run on the multiplex PCR reads, TCRdb lists one record per CDR3 protein. The data contain some 200,000 distinct CDR3 sequences, around three fifths of them seen just once; the ten biggest clones take up roughly 6.4%. The material sequenced was peripheral blood. The source is a woman in her fifties or sixties with primary liver carcinoma and hepatitis B virus infection.

About this clonotype: This may arise from a read error, as a much more abundant clone is one base away. The chain has TRBV6-5 and TRBJ1-1, with 8 bases matching TRBD1. This CDR3 is built from 13 residues. Germline assignment: CDR1 MNHEY and CDR2 SVGAGI. The CDR3 protein is CAGRTGLNTEAFF. Written as DNA, the CDR3 is TGTGCCGGCAGGACAGGGCTGAACACTGAAGCTTTCTTT.

The V call is TRBV11-2, the J call TRBJ2-1; unclear D gene. The germline gives CDR1 SGHAT, CDR2 FQNNGV. Trimming left V 7 bases short and J 3 bases short, with 10 bases between. This CDR3 contains 13 residues. CDR3: CASKTRSYNEQFF. Here the CDR3 DNA reads TGTGCCAGCAAGACACGGAGCTACAATGAGCAGTTCTTC.

Note on this clonotype: One junction end disagrees with the germline gene, perhaps due to a read error. This rearrangement joins TRBV6-6 to TRBJ1-6; D not resolved. The CDR3 is made up of 12 amino acids. Germline CDR1 and CDR2: MNHNY and SVGAGI (reference sequence). CDR3 in amino acids: CATRSVNSPFHF. Written as DNA, the CDR3 is TGTGCCACCAGGTCTGTTAATTCACCCTTCCACTTT.

With regard to this clonotype: One end of the junction varies from germline; a read error may be responsible. V usage is TRBV6-1 and J usage is TRBJ2-5; 7 bases fit TRBD2. CDR3 length equals 15 residues. Germline values: CDR1 MNHNS, CDR2 SASEGT. The CDR3 nucleotides read TGTGCCATCAGTCACGGACTAGGACGGTCGGAGACCCAGTACTTC. Its translation: CAISHGLGRSETQYF.

Note on this clonotype: The junction shows a germline mismatch at one end, possibly a read error. The V call is TRBV12-3 or TRBV12-4, the J call TRBJ2-1, with unresolved D. The CDR3 length is 15 residues. The CDR3 spells CAISSRRSSYNEQFF. The CDR3, as DNA: TGTGCCATCAGCTCAAGAAGGAGCTCCTACAATGAACAGTTCTTC.

About this clonotype itself: The junction shows a germline mismatch at one end, possibly a read error. The rearrangement links TRBV11-2 to TRBJ2-7, with TRBD2 as a possible D gene (7 bases). The CDR3 runs to 15 residues. The germline V gene encodes CDR1 SGHAT and CDR2 FQNNGV. CDR3 bases: TGTGCCAGCAGCCCGCCGTGGGGGCGGGAGAACGAGCAGTGCTTC. Amino acids: CASSPPWGRENEQCF.

This clonotype was found many times. The gene calls are TRBV6-2 or TRBV6-3 and TRBJ1-1; no clear D gene. Germline loops: CDR1 MNHEY, CDR2 SVGEGT. The V end lost 6 bases, the J end lost 13 bases, and 24 bases lay between the germline ends. The CDR3 extends over 14 amino acids. The CDR3: CASRVQAALGSGFF. The CDR3 DNA sequence: TGTGCCAGCAGAGTCCAGGCCGCCCTAGGCTCAGGTTTCTTT.

As for this clonotype: Being one base from a much bigger clone, this may be a read error. The chain joins TRBV12-3 or TRBV12-4 to TRBJ2-1, with D unresolved. This CDR3 region has 16 residues. CDR3 sequence reads: CTSSLRRPSSYNEQFF. DNA for the CDR3: TGTACCAGCAGTTTACGTAGGCCTAGCTCCTACAATGAGCAGTTCTTC.

Ten or more counts support this clonotype. The chain has TRBV4-2 and TRBJ1-2, with TRBD1 matching over 9 bases. V dropped 1 base and J dropped 4; count of bases not matched to a gene: 10. This CDR3 spans 17 amino acids. Per germline, CDR1 LGHNA and CDR2 YNFKEQ. The chain's CDR3 is CASSQATGTGYTYGYTF. As DNA, the CDR3 is TGTGCCAGCAGCCAAGCCACCGGGACAGGGTATACCTATGGCTACACCTTC.

On this clonotype: This may be a read error: a much more frequent sequence differs by one nucleotide. V gene TRBV6-1 combines with J gene TRBJ1-1; 8 bases fit TRBD1. Germline lookup yields CDR1 MNHNS and CDR2 SASEGT. CDR3 length: 16 amino acids. With 7 bases clipped from V and 3 bases from J, the junction kept 13 bases outside the gene matches. The DNA for the CDR3 is TGTGCCAGCATGATCACCATCGGGACAGGCTACACTGAAGCTTTCTTT. Protein: CASMITIGTGYTEAFF.

Notes on this clonotype: This could be a read error, since a much larger clone is one nucleotide away. The chain has TRBV6-5 and TRBJ2-3, with a tentative D call TRBD1 (5 bases). From germline, CDR1 is MNHEY and CDR2 SVGAGI. V dropped 10 bases and J dropped 4 bases, with 21 bases sitting between them. There are 15 residues in the CDR3. The CDR3 loop is CAISRTQGIADTQYF. CDR3 coding DNA: TGTGCCATCAGCCGGACGCAGGGTATTGCAGATACGCAGTATTTT.

The chain uses TRBV12-3 or TRBV12-4 and TRBJ2-5; maybe TRBD2 (5 bases). There are 12 residues in the CDR3. This CDR3 reads CVSSFGEETQYF. The CDR3 bases are TGTGTCAGTAGTTTTGGGGAGGAGACCCAGTACTTC.

The genes are TRBV25-1 and TRBJ2-1, with unresolved D. The CDR3 covers 14 residues. Trimming cost V 3 bases and J 2 bases, with 8 bases left between them. Looked up from germline, CDR1 is MGHDK and CDR2 is SYGVNS. DNA of the CDR3: TGTGCCAGCAGTGACCGGGCCGCCTACAATGAGCAGTTCTTC. It codes for CASSDRAAYNEQFF. Filled out from reference TRBV25-1 and TRBJ2-1, the complete variable domain reads EADIYQTPRYLVIGTGKKITLECSQTMGHDKMYWYQQDPGMELHLIHYSYGVNSTEKGDLSSESTVSRIRTEHFPLTLESARPSHTSQYLCASSDRAAYNEQFFGPGTRLTVL.

A note on this clonotype: A much larger clone is a single base away; this may be a read error. V gene TRBV5-6 combines with J gene TRBJ2-1; 8 bases line up with TRBD2. The CDR3 is made up of 16 amino acids. CDR1 and CDR2 from the germline V gene are SGHDT and YYEEEE. V gave up 1 base and J gave up 7 bases; unmatched junction bases: 10. CDR3 nucleotides: TGTGCCAGCAGCTTGCTGTGGAGCGGGGGTTATAATGAGCAGTTCTTC. Translating it yields CASSLLWSGGYNEQFF.

This chain connects TRBV11-2 to TRBJ2-2, with D possibly matching TRBD2 (5 bases). Germline assignment: CDR1 SGHAT and CDR2 FQNNGV. V was pared by 5 bases and J by 7 bases, with 17 bases between. The CDR3 is made up of 15 amino acids. CDR3 region: CASSLMQEAGGELFF. The CDR3 coding sequence is TGTGCCAGCAGCCTGATGCAGGAGGCCGGCGGGGAGCTGTTTTTT. Combining the CDR3 with reference TRBV11-2 and TRBJ2-2 gives the whole variable domain EAGVAQSPRYKIIEKRQSVAFWCNPISGHATLYWYQQILGQGPKLLIQFQNNGVVDDSQLPKDRFSAERLKGVDSTLKIQPAKLEDSAVYLCASSLMQEAGGELFFGEGSRLTVL.

Regarding this clonotype: This may come from a read error, since a much larger clone is one base off. This chain links TRBV11-3 with TRBJ2-3; possibly TRBD1 or TRBD2 for D (5 bases each). The CDR3 sequence is 16 residues long. Per the germline V gene, CDR1 is SGHNT and CDR2 is YENEEA. The CDR3: CASSLGRDHCTDTQYF. The CDR3 nucleotides are TGTGCCAGCAGCTTAGGCCGGGACCACTGCACTGATACGCAGTATTTT.

A word on this clonotype: This is likely a read error, given that the CDR3 carries no conserved phenylalanine or tryptophan at its end. The chain links TRBV11-2 to TRBJ2-1; TRBD2 matches 7 bases. With 5 bases clipped from V and 7 bases from J, the junction kept 23 bases outside the gene matches. The CDR3 sequence is 19 residues long. Germline V gives CDR1 SGHAT, CDR2 FQNNGV. The CDR3 is CASSPNELNGRSLSNEQFS. In DNA, the CDR3 is TGTGCCAGCAGCCCCAACGAATTGAACGGGAGGAGTCTTAGTAATGAGCAGTTCTCC.

This clonotype has only one observation. The chain recombines TRBV2 with TRBJ2-1; no clear D. Germline values: CDR1 SNHLY, CDR2 FYNNEI. Trimming pared 5 bases from V and 5 bases from J, leaving 10 bases between. The CDR3 runs 13 residues. Written as DNA, the CDR3 is TGTGCCAGCAGTTACCTTAGAGACAATGAGCAGTTCTTC. Translating gives CASSYLRDNEQFF.

This clonotype was picked up many times. The chain recombines TRBV11-2 with TRBJ2-1; unclear D gene. V was trimmed by 1 base and J by 2 bases, leaving 12 bases between them. Germline V gene sequence: CDR1 SGHAT, CDR2 FQNNGV. The CDR3 runs 16 residues. The CDR3 sequence is CASSLVMADPYNEQFF. Written as DNA, the CDR3 is TGTGCCAGCAGCTTAGTTATGGCAGACCCCTACAATGAGCAGTTCTTC.

With regard to this clonotype: Given a much more abundant clone one base away, this may be a read error. The DNA is left out, because the CDR3 cannot be placed on it with certainty; the CDR3 is given as TCRdb lists it. This rearrangement joins TRBV12-3 or TRBV12-4 to TRBJ1-1; whether TRBD1, the table's D call, matches the DNA was not checked. The CDR3 extends over 14 residues, inclusive of both ends. CDR3 region: CASSWGEGNTEVFF.

This clonotype was seen a few times. The rearrangement uses TRBV2 and TRBJ2-2; 10 nucleotides align to TRBD1. The V gene end was trimmed by 8 bases and the J gene end by 4 bases; junction bases not matched to a gene: 1. This CDR3 region has 13 residues. The germline CDR1 and CDR2 sequences are SNHLY and FYNNEI. Written as DNA, the CDR3 is TGTGCCAGCCGGACAGGGGGCACCGGGGAGCTGTTTTTT. The encoded protein is CASRTGGTGELFF.

Details on this clonotype: Being one base from a much bigger clone, this may be a read error. The CDR3 ends on some other residue instead of the conserved phenylalanine or tryptophan, so this is likely a read error. This chain uses TRBV5-1 with TRBJ2-1; 13 bases agree with TRBD2. This CDR3 comprises 16 residues. From germline, CDR1 is SGHRS and CDR2 YFSETQ. Losses at the gene ends were 3 bases for V and 9 bases for J; bases not matched to a gene: 9. CDR3 DNA sequence: TGCGCCAGCAGCTATAGGACTAGCGGGAGTAGAGTTGAGCAGTTCATC. The encoded protein is CASSYRTSGSRVEQFI.

Comment on this clonotype: At one boundary the junction diverges from the germline segment, which might be a read error. V and J are TRBV5-4 and TRBJ2-7; 10 bases are a match to TRBD2. This CDR3 comprises 16 residues. Germline CDR1 reads SGHNT; CDR2 reads YYREEE (reference sequence). The CDR3: CANSLIRTSGNAEQYF. The CDR3 DNA reads as TGTGCCAACAGCTTGATCCGGACTAGCGGTAACGCCGAGCAGTACTTC.

This clonotype was counted a few times. A much larger clone differs from this one at a single base, so this may be a read error. The chain has TRBV13 and TRBJ1-2, with D perhaps matching TRBD1 (6 bases). The CDR3 covers 15 residues. CDR1 and CDR2 (germline): PRHDT, FYEKMQ (reference sequence). CDR3 sequence (DNA): TGTGTCAGCGGGTTGGGATTAGGACAGTTCTATGGCTACACCTTC. Amino acids: CVSGLGLGQFYGYTF. Full variable domain (rest looked up from reference TRBV13 and TRBJ1-2): AAGVIQSPRHLIKEKRETATLKCYPIPRHDTVYWYQQGPGQDPQFLISFYEKMQSDKGSIPDRFSAQQFSDYHSELNMSSLELGDSALYFCVSGLGLGQFYGYTFGSGTRLTVV.